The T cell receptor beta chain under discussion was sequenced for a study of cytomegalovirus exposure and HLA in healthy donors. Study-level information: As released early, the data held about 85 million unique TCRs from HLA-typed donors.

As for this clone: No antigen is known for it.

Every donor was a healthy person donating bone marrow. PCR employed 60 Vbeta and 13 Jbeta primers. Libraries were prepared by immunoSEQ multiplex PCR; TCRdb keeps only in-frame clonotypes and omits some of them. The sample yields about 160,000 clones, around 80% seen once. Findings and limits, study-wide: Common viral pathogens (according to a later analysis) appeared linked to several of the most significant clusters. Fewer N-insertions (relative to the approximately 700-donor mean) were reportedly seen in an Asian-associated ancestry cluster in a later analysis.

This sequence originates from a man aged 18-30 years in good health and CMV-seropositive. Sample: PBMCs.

The CDR3 sequence is CASSVQGSQETQYF. The CDR3 DNA is TGTGCCAGCAGTGTACAGGGGTCACAAGAGACCCAGTACTTC. The chain recombines TRBV27 with TRBJ2-5; TRBD1 aligns across 7 bases. J gave up 2 bases and V 5 bases, and 5 bases lay outside the gene matches. This CDR3 spans 14 amino acids. From germline, CDR1 is MNHEY and CDR2 SMNVEV (reference sequence).